A single sample is the source of the 16 T cell receptor beta chains below, sequenced in a study of CD8+ T cells in alopecia areata. Isolated RNA was reverse transcribed into cDNA used as the sequencing template. Repertoires were generated with immunoSEQ multiplex PCR, while TCRdb's copy carries only in-frame clones and drops some. Here the sample spans 140,000 or so clones, approximately 60% being singletons. The sample comprised CD8+ T cells sorted from blood. Receptor source: a human donor in good health.

This clone came up a few times. Other DNA sequences within the sample encode an identical CDR3. This chain joins TRBV29-1 and TRBJ2-7; D gene unclear. V was pared by 1 base and J by 3 bases, with 4 bases between. This CDR3 spans 11 amino acids. Germline V CDR1 and CDR2: SQVTM, ANQGSEA. In DNA form, the CDR3 reads TGCAGCGTTGAAGGGCGCTACGAGCAGTACTTC. This encodes CSVEGRYEQYF.

This clone was observed once. The chain recombines TRBV11-2 with TRBJ2-1; 8 nucleotides agree with TRBD2. Germline CDR1 and CDR2: SGHAT and FQNNGV. V shed 7 bases and J 10 bases; nucleotides not matched to a gene: 6. This CDR3 region has 12 residues. For the CDR3, the DNA is TGTGCCAGCATAGGGGCGGGAGGCGAGCAGTTCTTC. It specifies CASIGAGGEQFF.

The chain couples TRBV9 to TRBJ2-5, with 8 bases identical to TRBD2. This CDR3 spans 16 amino acids. Germline V gene lookup returns CDR1 SGDLS and CDR2 YYNGEE. Unmatched junction bases numbered 5, after V lost 1 base and J lost 0 bases. CDR3 amino acids: CASSVTAGAYQETQYF. The CDR3 nucleotides are TGTGCCAGCAGCGTAACAGCGGGGGCGTACCAAGAGACCCAGTACTTC. The full variable domain, in which reference TRBV9 and TRBJ2-5 provide the parts outside the CDR3, is DSGVTQTPKHLITATGQRVTLRCSPRSGDLSVYWYQQSLDQGLQFLIQYYNGEERAKGNILERFSAQQFPDLHSELNLSSLELGDSALYFCASSVTAGAYQETQYFGPGTRLLVL.

In its sample, this clone was seen once. J is TRBJ2-1 and V is TRBV7-9; 7 bases fit TRBD2. The CDR3 totals 16 residues. V was pared by 1 base and J by 7 bases, with 10 bases of the junction left unmatched. In germline, CDR1 is SEHNR, CDR2 FQNEAQ (reference sequence). The CDR3 spells CASSLVGLAEGNEQFF. CDR3 nucleotides: TGTGCCAGCAGCTTAGTGGGCCTAGCGGAGGGGAATGAGCAGTTCTTC.

The chain has TRBV7-9 and TRBJ2-7; unclear D gene. V dropped 1 base and J dropped 3 bases, with 7 bases sitting between them. The CDR3 covers 13 residues. The germline V gene encodes CDR1 SEHNR and CDR2 FQNEAQ (reference sequence). The CDR3 loop reads CASSLGQRYEQYF. DNA for the CDR3: TGTGCCAGCAGCTTAGGGCAGCGCTACGAGCAGTACTTC. The entire variable domain, with the rest obtained from reference TRBV7-9 and TRBJ2-7, is as follows: DTGVSQNPRHKITKRGQNVTFRCDPISEHNRLYWYRQTLGQGPEFLTYFQNEAQLEKSRLLSDRFSAERPKGSFSTLEIQRTEQGDSAMYLCASSLGQRYEQYFGPGTRLTVT.

The chain has TRBV29-1 and TRBJ1-1, with TRBD1 as a possible D gene (5 bases). In germline, CDR1 is SQVTM, CDR2 ANQGSEA. The length of the CDR3 is 11 residues. Trimming stripped 3 bases from V and 5 bases from J, with 7 bases between. This CDR3 is CSVDGGTEAFF. As DNA, the CDR3 is TGCAGCGTTGATGGGGGAACTGAAGCTTTCTTT.

The chain links TRBV2 to TRBJ1-1; TRBD1 is a possible D gene (6 bases). The CDR3 runs to 14 residues. Germline loops: CDR1 SNHLY, CDR2 FYNNEI. V was shortened by 4 bases and J by 4 bases, with 13 bases between the two germline ends. The CDR3 is CASSGGAVFTEAFF. The CDR3 coding sequence is TGTGCCAGCAGTGGGGGGGCGGTTTTCACTGAAGCTTTCTTT.

The V and J genes are TRBV7-9 and TRBJ1-2; D is perhaps TRBD1 (5 bases). The germline V gene has CDR1 SEHNR and CDR2 FQNEAQ (reference sequence). V was pared by 1 base and J by 8 bases, with 11 bases between. The CDR3 spans 13 residues. The CDR3 region is CASSLVRDEGYTF. The CDR3 nucleotides are TGTGCCAGCAGCTTAGTCAGGGATGAGGGCTACACCTTC.

CDR3 coding DNA: TGTGCCAGCAGTTCGCCTTGGGATGAGCAGTTCTTC. This translates into CASSSPWDEQFF. The chain joins TRBV27 to TRBJ2-1; D unresolved. V gave up 4 bases and J gave up 8 bases, with 9 bases separating them. CDR1 is MNHEY and CDR2 is SMNVEV in the germline V gene (reference sequence). The CDR3 has 12 amino acids.

The chain links TRBV5-1 to TRBJ2-5, with D possibly matching TRBD2 (6 bases). The CDR3 runs 14 residues. Germline CDR1 and CDR2: SGHRS and YFSETQ. V shed 4 bases and J shed 2 bases, with 12 bases lying between them. For the CDR3, the DNA is TGCGCCAGCAGCGCCGGGGGTTGGCAAGAGACCCAGTACTTC. This translates into CASSAGGWQETQYF.

The gene calls are TRBV14 and TRBJ2-7; D unresolved. The ends were cut back, 3 bases at V and 7 bases at J, with 13 bases in the middle. This CDR3 has 13 amino acids. Germline values: CDR1 SGHDN, CDR2 FVKESK. As DNA, the CDR3 is TGTGCCAGCAGCCACGGGCTGAGCAAAGAGCAGTACTTC. Residues: CASSHGLSKEQYF.

This clone was counted between two and nine times. The V gene is TRBV4-1, the J gene TRBJ2-5, with 9 nucleotides matching TRBD2. This CDR3 has 17 residues. CDR1 is MGHRA, CDR2 YSYEKL, per germline. Trimming at V came to 0 bases and at J to 0 bases, leaving 5 bases not matched to a gene. The CDR3 bases are TGCGCCAGCAGCCAAGATTTAGCGGGGGCCCACCAAGAGACCCAGTACTTC. Translation gives CASSQDLAGAHQETQYF.

The chain recombines TRBV7-8 with TRBJ2-3; 9 bases are shared with TRBD2. The CDR3 is made up of 17 amino acids. V dropped 2 bases and J dropped 0; count of bases not matched to a gene: 6. From germline, CDR1 is SGHVS and CDR2 FQNEAQ. In DNA form, the CDR3 reads TGTGCCAGCAGCTTATTTTCTAGCGGGGTTAGCACAGATACGCAGTATTTT. Protein product: CASSLFSSGVSTDTQYF.

The chain combines TRBV6-1 with TRBJ2-7; D uncertain. This CDR3 comprises 13 residues. Germline values: CDR1 MNHNS, CDR2 SASEGT. V lost 6 bases to trimming and J lost 4 bases, with 13 bases between them. CDR3: CASSEFAIYEQYF. The CDR3 coding sequence is TGTGCCAGCAGCGAGTTTGCCATATACGAGCAGTACTTC.

The chain uses TRBV30 and TRBJ2-7, with TRBD2 matching 7 bases. CDR1 is GTSNPN, CDR2 SVGIG, per germline (reference sequence). Trimming at V came to 1 base and at J to 7 bases, leaving 13 bases not matched to a gene. The CDR3 covers 15 residues. The CDR3 is CAWSAGAGEVWEQYF. The CDR3 nucleotides are TGTGCCTGGAGTGCCGGGGCGGGAGAAGTGTGGGAGCAGTACTTC.

The chain employs TRBV6-5 and TRBJ1-1; D remains unclear. V was trimmed by 2 bases and J by 1 base, leaving 5 bases between them. The CDR3 length is 13 residues. CDR1 is MNHEY and CDR2 is SVGAGI in the germline V gene. CDR3 sequence (DNA): TGTGCCAGCAGTTACGAGGGGAACACTGAAGCTTTCTTT. Encoded protein: CASSYEGNTEAFF.